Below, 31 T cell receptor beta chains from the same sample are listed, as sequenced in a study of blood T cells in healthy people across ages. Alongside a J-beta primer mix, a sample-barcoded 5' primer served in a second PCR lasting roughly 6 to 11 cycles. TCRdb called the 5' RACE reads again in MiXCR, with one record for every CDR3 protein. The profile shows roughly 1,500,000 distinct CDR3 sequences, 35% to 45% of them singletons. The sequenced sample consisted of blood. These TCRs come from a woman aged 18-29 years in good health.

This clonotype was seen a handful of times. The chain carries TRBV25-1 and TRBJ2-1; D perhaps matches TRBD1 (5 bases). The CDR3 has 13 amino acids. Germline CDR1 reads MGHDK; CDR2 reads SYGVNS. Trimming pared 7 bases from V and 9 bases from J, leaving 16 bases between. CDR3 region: CASTEFTGSEQFF. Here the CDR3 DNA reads TGTGCCAGCACCGAATTTACAGGCAGTGAGCAGTTCTTC.

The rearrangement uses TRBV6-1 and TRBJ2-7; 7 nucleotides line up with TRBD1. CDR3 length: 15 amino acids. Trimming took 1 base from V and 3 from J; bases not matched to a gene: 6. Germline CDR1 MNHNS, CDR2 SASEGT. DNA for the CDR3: TGTGCCAGCAGTGAAGGGGGACAGCCTCACTACGAGCAGTACTTC. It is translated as CASSEGGQPHYEQYF.

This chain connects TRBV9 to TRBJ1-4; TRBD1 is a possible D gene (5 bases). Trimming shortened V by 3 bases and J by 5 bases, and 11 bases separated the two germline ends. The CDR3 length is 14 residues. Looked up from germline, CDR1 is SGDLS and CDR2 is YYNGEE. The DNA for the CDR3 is TGTGCCAGCAGCGCGGGACCGCAGAATGAAAAACTGTTTTTT. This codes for CASSAGPQNEKLFF.

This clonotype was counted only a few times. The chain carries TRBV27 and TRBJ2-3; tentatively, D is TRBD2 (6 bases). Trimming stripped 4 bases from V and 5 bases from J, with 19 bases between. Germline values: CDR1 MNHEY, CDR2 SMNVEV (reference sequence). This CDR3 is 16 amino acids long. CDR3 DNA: TGTGCCAGCAGTTCCCCCGGGACTTTGGGTTTAGATACGCAGTATTTT. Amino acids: CASSSPGTLGLDTQYF.

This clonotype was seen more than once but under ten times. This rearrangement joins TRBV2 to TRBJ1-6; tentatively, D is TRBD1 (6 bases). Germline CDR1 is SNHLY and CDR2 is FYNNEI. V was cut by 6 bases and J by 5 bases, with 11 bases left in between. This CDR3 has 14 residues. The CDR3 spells CASRRTVNNSPLHF. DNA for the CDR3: TGTGCCAGCAGAAGGACAGTTAATAATTCACCCCTCCACTTT.

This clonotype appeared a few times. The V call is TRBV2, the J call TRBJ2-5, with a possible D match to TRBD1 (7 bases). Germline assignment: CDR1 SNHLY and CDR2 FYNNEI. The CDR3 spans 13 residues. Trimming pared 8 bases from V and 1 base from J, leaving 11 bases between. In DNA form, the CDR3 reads TGTGCCAGCCAGGGGGGTGGCCAAGAGACCCAGTACTTC. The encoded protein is CASQGGGQETQYF. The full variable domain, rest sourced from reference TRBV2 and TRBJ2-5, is EPEVTQTPSHQVTQMGQEVILRCVPISNHLYFYWYRQILGQKVEFLVSFYNNEISEKSEIFDDQFSVERPDGSNFTLKIRSTKLEDSAMYFCASQGGGQETQYFGPGTRLLVL.

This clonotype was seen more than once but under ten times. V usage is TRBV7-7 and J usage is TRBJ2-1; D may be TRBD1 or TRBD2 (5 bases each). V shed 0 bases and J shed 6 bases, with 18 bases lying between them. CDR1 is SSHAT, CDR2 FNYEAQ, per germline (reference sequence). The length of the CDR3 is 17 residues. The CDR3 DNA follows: TGTGCCAGCAGCTTAGCGCTAACCCCTGCAGGGAGCAATGAGCAGTTCTTC. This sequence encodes CASSLALTPAGSNEQFF.

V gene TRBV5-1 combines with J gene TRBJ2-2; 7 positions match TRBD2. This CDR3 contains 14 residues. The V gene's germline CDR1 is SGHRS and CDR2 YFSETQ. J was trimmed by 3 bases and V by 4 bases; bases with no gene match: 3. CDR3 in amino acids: CASSGGGYTGELFF. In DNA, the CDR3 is TGCGCCAGCAGCGGGGGGGGTTACACCGGGGAGCTGTTTTTT.

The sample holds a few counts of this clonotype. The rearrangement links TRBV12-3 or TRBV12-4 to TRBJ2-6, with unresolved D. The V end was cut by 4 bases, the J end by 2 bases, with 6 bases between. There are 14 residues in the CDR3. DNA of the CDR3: TGTGCCAGCAGTTACAATACTGGGGCCAACGTCCTGACTTTC. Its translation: CASSYNTGANVLTF.

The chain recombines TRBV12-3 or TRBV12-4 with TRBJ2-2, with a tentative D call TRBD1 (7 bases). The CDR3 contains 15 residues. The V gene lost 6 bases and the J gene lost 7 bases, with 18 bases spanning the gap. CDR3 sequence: CASSPFGQGGGELFF. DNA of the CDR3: TGTGCCAGCAGCCCGTTTGGGCAGGGGGGCGGGGAGCTGTTTTTT.

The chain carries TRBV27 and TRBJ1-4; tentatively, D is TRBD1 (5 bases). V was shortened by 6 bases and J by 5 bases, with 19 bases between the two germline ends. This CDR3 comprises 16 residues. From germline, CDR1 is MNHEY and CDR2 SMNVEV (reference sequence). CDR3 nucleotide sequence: TGTGCCAGCAGCCGCCGCGGGACGGCGGCAAATGAAAAACTGTTTTTT. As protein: CASSRRGTAANEKLFF. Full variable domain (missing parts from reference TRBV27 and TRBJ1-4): EAQVTQNPRYLITVTGKKLTVTCSQNMNHEYMSWYRQDPGLGLRQIYYSMNVEVTDKGDVPEGYKVSRKEKRNFPLILESPSPNQTSLYFCASSRRGTAANEKLFFGSGTQLSVL.

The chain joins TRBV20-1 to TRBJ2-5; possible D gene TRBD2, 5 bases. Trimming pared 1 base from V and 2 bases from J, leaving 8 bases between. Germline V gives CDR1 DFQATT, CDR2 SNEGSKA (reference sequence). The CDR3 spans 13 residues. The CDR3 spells CSARGERQETQYF. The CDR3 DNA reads TGCAGTGCTAGAGGGGAGCGGCAAGAGACCCAGTACTTC.

The CDR3 DNA is TGCAGTGCAAGCCGACAAACAGGGGGCCGAGGGTACAATGAGCAGTTCTTC. It yields the protein CSASRQTGGRGYNEQFF. V usage is TRBV20-1 and J usage is TRBJ2-1, with TRBD1 identical over 9 bases. V lost 6 bases and J lost 4; bases outside the gene matches: 16. The CDR3 has 17 residues. Per germline, CDR1 DFQATT and CDR2 SNEGSKA (reference sequence).

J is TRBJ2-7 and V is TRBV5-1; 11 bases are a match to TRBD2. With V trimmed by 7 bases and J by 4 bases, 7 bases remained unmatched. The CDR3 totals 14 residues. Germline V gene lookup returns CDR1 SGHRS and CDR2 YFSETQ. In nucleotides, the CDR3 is TGCGCCAGCGGACTTAGCGGGGGGGAATACGAGCAGTACTTC. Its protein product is CASGLSGGEYEQYF.

CDR3 region: CASSLVLGSNEKLFF. The CDR3 nucleotides are TGTGCCAGCAGCTTAGTTCTGGGGTCTAATGAAAAACTGTTTTTT. This sequence joins TRBV7-9 and TRBJ1-4; no clear D gene. Deletions cut 1 base from V and 3 bases from J, with 9 bases between. Germline CDR1 reads SEHNR; CDR2 reads FQNEAQ (reference sequence). This CDR3 is built from 15 residues.

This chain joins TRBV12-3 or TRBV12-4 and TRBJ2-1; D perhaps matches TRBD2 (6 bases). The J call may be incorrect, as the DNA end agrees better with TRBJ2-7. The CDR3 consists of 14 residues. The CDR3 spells CASGTGGTYNEQYF. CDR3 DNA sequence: TGTGCCAGTGGGACTGGGGGGACCTACAATGAGCAGTACTTC.

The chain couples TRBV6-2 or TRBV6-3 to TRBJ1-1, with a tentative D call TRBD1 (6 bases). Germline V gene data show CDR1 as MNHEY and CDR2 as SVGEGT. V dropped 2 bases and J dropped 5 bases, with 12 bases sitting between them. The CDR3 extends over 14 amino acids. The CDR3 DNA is TGTGCCAGCAGTTACGGTGGGGGCCATACTGAAGCTTTCTTT. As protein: CASSYGGGHTEAFF.

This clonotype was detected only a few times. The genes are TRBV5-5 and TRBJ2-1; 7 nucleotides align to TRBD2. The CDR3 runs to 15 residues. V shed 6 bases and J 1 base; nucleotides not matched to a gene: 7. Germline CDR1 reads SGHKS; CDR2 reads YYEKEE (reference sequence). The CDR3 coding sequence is TGTGCCAGCACCCACGAGGGAGGGTCCTACAATGAGCAGTTCTTC. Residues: CASTHEGGSYNEQFF.

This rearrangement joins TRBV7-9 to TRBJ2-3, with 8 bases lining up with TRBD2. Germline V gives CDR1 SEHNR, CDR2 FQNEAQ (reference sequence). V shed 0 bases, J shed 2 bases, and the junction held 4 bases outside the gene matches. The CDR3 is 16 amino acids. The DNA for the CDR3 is TGTGCCAGCAGCTTAGCTAGCGGGACTACCACAGATACGCAGTATTTT. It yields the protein CASSLASGTTTDTQYF.

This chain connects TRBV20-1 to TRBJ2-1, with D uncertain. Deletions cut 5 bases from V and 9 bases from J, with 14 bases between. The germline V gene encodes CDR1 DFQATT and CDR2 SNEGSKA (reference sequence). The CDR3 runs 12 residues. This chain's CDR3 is CSAPPSGPEQFF. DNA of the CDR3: TGCAGTGCTCCTCCGAGTGGTCCTGAGCAGTTCTTC.

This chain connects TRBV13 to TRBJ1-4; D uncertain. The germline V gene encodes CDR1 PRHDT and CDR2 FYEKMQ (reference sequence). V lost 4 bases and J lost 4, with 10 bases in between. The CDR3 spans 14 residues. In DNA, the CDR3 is TGTGCCAGCAGCTATAGGTGGGATAATGAAAAACTGTTTTTT. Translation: CASSYRWDNEKLFF.

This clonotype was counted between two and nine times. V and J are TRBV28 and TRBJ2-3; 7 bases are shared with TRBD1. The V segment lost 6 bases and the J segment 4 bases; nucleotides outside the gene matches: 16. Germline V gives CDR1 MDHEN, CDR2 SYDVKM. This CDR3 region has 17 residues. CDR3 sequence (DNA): TGTGCCAGCAGGTCCTTTGCAGGGGGTGGGACCTCAGATACGCAGTATTTT. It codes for CASRSFAGGGTSDTQYF.

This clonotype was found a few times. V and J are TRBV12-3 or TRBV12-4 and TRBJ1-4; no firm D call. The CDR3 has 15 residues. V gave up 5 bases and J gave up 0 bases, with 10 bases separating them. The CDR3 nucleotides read TGTGCCAGCAGTGGAGAAGGGACAACTAATGAAAAACTGTTTTTT. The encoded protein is CASSGEGTTNEKLFF.

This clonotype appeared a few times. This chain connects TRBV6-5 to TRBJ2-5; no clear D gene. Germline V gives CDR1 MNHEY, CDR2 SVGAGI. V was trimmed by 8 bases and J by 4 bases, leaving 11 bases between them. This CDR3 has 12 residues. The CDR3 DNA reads TGTGCCAGCTATAGCCAGTCAGAGACCCAGTACTTC. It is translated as CASYSQSETQYF.

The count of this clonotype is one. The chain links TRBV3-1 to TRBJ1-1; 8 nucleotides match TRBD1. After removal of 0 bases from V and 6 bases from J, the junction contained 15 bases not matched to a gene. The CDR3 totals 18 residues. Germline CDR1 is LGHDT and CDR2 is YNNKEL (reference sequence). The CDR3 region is CASSQDLRQGSGGAEAFF. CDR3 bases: TGTGCCAGCAGCCAAGATCTGAGACAGGGGTCTGGAGGCGCTGAAGCTTTCTTT.

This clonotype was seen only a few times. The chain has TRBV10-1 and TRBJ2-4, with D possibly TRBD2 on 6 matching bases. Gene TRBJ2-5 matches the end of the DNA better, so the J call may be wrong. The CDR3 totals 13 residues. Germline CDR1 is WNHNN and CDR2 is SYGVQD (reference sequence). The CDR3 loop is CASSEELAETQYF. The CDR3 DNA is TGCGCCAGCAGTGAGGAGCTAGCGGAGACCCAGTACTTC.

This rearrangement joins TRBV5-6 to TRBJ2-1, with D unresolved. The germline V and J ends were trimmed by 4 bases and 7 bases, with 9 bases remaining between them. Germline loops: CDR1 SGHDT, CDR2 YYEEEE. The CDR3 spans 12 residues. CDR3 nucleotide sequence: TGTGCCAGCAGCATCACAGTAAATGAGCAGTTCTTC. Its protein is CASSITVNEQFF.

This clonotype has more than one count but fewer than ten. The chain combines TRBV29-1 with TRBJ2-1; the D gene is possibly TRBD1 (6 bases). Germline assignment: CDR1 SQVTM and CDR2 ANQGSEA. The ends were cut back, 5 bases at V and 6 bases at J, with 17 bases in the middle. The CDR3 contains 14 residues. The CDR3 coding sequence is TGCAGCGTTAACGCTTTAGTAGGGGGCAATGAGCAGTTCTTC. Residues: CSVNALVGGNEQFF.

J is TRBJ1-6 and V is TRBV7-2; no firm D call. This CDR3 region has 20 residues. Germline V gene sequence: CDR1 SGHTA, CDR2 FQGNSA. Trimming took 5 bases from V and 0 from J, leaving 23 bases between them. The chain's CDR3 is CASSPAVLDHWISYNSPLHF. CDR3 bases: TGTGCCAGCAGCCCGGCGGTCCTCGACCATTGGATCTCCTATAATTCACCCCTCCACTTT. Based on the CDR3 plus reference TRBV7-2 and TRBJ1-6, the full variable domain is GAGVSQSPSNKVTEKGKDVELRCDPISGHTALYWYRQSLGQGLEFLIYFQGNSAPDKSGLPSDRFSAERTGGSVSTLTIQRTQQEDSAVYLCASSPAVLDHWISYNSPLHFGNGTRLTVT.

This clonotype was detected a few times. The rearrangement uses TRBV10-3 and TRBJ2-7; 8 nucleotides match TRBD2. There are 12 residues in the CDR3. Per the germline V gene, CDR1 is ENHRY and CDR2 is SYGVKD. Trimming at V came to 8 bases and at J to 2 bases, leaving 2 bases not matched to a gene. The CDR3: CAISSGPYEQYF. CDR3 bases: TGTGCCATCTCTAGCGGGCCCTACGAGCAGTACTTC.

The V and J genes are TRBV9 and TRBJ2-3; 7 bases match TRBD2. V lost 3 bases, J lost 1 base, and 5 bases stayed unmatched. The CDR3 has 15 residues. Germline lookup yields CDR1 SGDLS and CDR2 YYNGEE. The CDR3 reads CASSGGTIRTDTQYF. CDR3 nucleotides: TGTGCCAGCAGCGGAGGGACTATACGCACAGATACGCAGTATTTT.